This TCR beta chain came from a study of tumor-infiltrating lymphocytes in oesophageal squamous cell carcinoma. Each CDR3 protein is one row after TCRdb ran MiXCR on the PCR reads. Counted here are 15,000 to 20,000 distinct CDR3 sequences, more than 35% occurring once; the ten biggest clones make up roughly two fifths. There are 15 residues in the CDR3. Trimming at V came to 6 bases and at J to 4 bases, leaving 7 bases not matched to a gene. The germline V gene encodes CDR1 MNHNS and CDR2 SASEGT. There are many counts of this clonotype. Source material: esophageal tumor tissue. J is TRBJ2-1 and V is TRBV6-1, with 9 nucleotides matching TRBD1. The TCR was taken from a male donor with esophageal squamous cell carcinoma. Here the CDR3 reads CASRPGQGPYNEQFF. DNA for the CDR3: TGTGCCAGCAGGCCGGGACAGGGCCCTTACAATGAGCAGTTCTTC.